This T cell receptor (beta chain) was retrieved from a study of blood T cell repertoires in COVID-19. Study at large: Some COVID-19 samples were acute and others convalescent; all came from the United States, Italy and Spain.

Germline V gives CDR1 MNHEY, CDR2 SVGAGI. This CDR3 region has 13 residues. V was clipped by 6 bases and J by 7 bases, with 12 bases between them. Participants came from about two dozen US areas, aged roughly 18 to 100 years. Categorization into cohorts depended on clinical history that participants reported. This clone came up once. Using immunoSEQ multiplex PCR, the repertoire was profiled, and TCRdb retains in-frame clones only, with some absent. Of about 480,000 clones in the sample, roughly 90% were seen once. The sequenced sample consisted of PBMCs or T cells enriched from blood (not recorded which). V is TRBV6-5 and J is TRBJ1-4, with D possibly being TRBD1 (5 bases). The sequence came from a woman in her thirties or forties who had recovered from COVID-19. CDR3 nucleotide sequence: TGTGCCAGCAGCCAGGGAATAGTTGAAAAACTGTTTTTT. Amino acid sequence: CASSQGIVEKLFF.